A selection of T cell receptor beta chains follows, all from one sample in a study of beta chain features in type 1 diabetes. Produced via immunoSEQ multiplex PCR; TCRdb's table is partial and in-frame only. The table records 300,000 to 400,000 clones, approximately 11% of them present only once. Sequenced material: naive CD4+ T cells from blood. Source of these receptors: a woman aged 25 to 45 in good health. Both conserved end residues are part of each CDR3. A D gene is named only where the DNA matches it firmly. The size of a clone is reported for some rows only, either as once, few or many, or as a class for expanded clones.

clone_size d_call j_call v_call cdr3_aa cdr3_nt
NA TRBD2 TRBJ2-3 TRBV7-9 CASSLGGRDGDTQYF TGTGCCAGCAGCTTAGGCGGGAGGGACGGGGATACGCAGTATTTT
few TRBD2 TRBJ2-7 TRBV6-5 CASSPTSGTYEQYF TGTGCCAGCAGTCCAACTAGCGGCACCTACGAGCAGTACTTC
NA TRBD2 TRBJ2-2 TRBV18 CASSPRKAGGPANTGELFF TGTGCCAGCTCACCACGGAAAGCGGGAGGCCCTGCGAACACCGGGGAGCTGTTTTTT
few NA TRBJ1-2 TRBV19 CASTFHANYGYTF TGTGCCAGTACGTTTCATGCGAACTATGGCTACACCTTC
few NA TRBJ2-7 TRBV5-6 CASSDLTGSYEQYF TGTGCCAGCAGCGACCTGACTGGATCCTACGAGCAGTACTTC
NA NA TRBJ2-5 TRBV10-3 CAINGGSEETQYF TGTGCCATCAATGGTGGCAGCGAGGAGACCCAGTACTTC
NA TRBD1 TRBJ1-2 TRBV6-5 CASSYGTGRNYGYTF TGTGCCAGCAGTTACGGGACAGGGCGGAACTATGGCTACACCTTC
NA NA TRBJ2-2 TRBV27 CASSRSSNTGELFF TGTGCCAGCAGTCGTAGCTCAAACACCGGGGAGCTGTTTTTT
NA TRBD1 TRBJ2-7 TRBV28 CASSSSGTGEPRGEQYF TGTGCCAGCAGTTCCTCCGGGACAGGGGAACCCCGGGGCGAGCAGTACTTC
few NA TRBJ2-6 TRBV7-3 CASGPTGVFSGANVLTF TGTGCCAGCGGTCCGACAGGTGTCTTCTCTGGGGCCAACGTCCTGACTTTC
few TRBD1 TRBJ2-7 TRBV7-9 CASSLGRTGGNEQYF TGTGCCAGCAGCTTAGGGAGGACAGGGGGTAACGAGCAGTACTTC
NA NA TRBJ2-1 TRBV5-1 CASSPHQTSMEQFF TGCGCCAGCAGCCCGCACCAGACTAGTATGGAGCAGTTCTTC
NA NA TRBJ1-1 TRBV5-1 CASSLYMNTEAFF TGCGCCAGCAGCTTATACATGAACACTGAAGCTTTCTTT
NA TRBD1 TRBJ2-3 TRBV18 CASSRGTGTDTQYF TGTGCCAGCTCACGAGGGACAGGCACAGATACGCAGTATTTT
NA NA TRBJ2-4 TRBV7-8 CASSLEAGGSWNIQYF TGTGCCAGCAGCTTAGAAGCAGGGGGGAGTTGGAACATTCAGTACTTC
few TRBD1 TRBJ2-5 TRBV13 CACSGTGSGTQYF TGTGCCTGCTCCGGGACAGGATCAGGGACCCAGTACTTC
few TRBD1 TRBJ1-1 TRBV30 CAWRQGAGEAFF TGTGCCTGGAGACAGGGGGCTGGTGAAGCTTTCTTT
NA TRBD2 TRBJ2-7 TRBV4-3 CASSQSGRAHEQYF TGCGCCAGCAGCCAAAGCGGGAGGGCCCACGAGCAGTACTTC
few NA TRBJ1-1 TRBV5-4 CASSGPQGRAEAFF TGTGCCAGCAGCGGCCCTCAGGGGCGGGCTGAAGCTTTCTTT
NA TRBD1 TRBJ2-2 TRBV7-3 CASRPNRGNTGELFF TGTGCCAGCAGACCGAACAGGGGAAACACCGGGGAGCTGTTTTTT
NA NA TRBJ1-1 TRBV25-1 CASSSATMNTEAFF TGTGCCAGCAGTAGCGCCACCATGAACACTGAAGCTTTCTTT
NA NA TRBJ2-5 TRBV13 CASSSGVRETQYF TGTGCCAGCAGCTCCGGGGTCCGAGAGACCCAGTACTTC
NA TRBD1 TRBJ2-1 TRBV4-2 CASSQRSQGARDEQFF TGTGCCAGCAGCCAACGTTCACAGGGGGCGAGGGATGAGCAGTTCTTC
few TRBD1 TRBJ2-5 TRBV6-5 CASSPRTGGGETQYF TGTGCCAGCAGTCCACGGACAGGGGGCGGAGAGACCCAGTACTTC
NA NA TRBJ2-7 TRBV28 CASSPQTGSLSEQYF TGTGCCAGCAGCCCTCAGACGGGATCACTAAGCGAGCAGTACTTC
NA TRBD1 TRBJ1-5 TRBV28 CASSSGQGAVNSHQPQHF TGTGCCAGCAGTTCGGGACAGGGGGCGGTAAATAGTCATCAGCCCCAGCATTTT
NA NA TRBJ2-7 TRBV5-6 CASSSQGLAAEQYF TGTGCCAGCAGCTCCCAGGGACTGGCGGCCGAGCAGTACTTC
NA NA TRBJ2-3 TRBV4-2 CASSREALTDTQYF TGTGCCAGCAGCCGGGAGGCACTCACAGATACGCAGTATTTT
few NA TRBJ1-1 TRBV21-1 CASSKRTVNTEAFF TGTGCCAGCAGCAAACGGACAGTGAACACTGAAGCTTTCTTT
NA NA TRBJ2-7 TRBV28 CASVAQNSYEQYF TGTGCCAGCGTAGCCCAGAATTCCTACGAGCAGTACTTC
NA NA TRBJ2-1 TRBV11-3 CASSPARSNNEQFF TGTGCCAGCAGCCCCGCCAGATCCAACAATGAGCAGTTCTTC
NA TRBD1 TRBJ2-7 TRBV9 CASSPRTGGGYEQYF TGTGCCAGCAGCCCTCGGACAGGGGGCGGCTACGAGCAGTACTTC
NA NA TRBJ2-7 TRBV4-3 CASSRGRDYEQYF TGCGCCAGCAGCCGCGGCAGGGACTACGAGCAGTACTTC
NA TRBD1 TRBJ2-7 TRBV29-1 CSVGDRGYEQYF TGCAGCGTCGGGGACAGGGGCTACGAGCAGTACTTC
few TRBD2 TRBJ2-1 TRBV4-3 CASSQDSGGGRLGHNEQFF TGCGCCAGCAGCCAAGATTCCGGGGGGGGGAGACTAGGTCACAATGAGCAGTTCTTC
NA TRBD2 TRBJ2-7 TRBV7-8 CASSLLTSSSEQYF TGTGCCAGCAGCTTACTGACTAGCTCATCCGAGCAGTACTTC
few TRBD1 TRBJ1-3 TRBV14 CASSRTGGRLSGNTIYF TGTGCCAGCAGCCGGACAGGGGGCCGCTTATCTGGAAACACCATATATTTT
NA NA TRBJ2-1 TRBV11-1 CASSLGSGTYNEQFF TGTGCCAGCAGCTTAGGTAGCGGAACCTACAATGAGCAGTTCTTC
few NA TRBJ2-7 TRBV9 CASSVDGFSYEQYF TGTGCCAGCAGCGTAGACGGGTTCTCCTACGAGCAGTACTTC
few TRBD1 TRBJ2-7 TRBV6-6 CASSQQGQGYEQYF TGTGCCAGCAGCCAACAAGGACAGGGCTACGAGCAGTACTTC
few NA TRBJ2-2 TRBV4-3 CASSQDRGWKANTGELFF TGCGCCAGCAGCCAAGATAGGGGCTGGAAAGCGAACACCGGGGAGCTGTTTTTT
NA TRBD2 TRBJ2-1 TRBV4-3 CASSQERTRAGNEQFF TGCGCCAGCAGCCAAGAGAGGACTAGGGCGGGAAATGAGCAGTTCTTC